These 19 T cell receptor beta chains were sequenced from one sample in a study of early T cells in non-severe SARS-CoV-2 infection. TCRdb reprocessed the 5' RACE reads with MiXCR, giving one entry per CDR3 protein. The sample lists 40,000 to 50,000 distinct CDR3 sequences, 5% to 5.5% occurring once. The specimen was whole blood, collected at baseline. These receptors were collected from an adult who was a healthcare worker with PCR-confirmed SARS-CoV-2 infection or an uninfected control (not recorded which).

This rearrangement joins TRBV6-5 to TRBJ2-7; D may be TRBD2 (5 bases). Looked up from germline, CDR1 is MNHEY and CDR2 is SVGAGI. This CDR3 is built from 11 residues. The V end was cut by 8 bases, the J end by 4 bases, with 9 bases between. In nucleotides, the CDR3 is TGTGCCAGCCGCCGGGGTTACGAGCAGTACTTC. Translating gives CASRRGYEQYF.

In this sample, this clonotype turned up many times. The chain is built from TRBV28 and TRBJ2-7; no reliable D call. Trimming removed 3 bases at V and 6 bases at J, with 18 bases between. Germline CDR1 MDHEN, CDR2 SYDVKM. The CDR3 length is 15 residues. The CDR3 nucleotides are TGTGCCAGCAGTTTCGGGCCAGTCAACCTAGGCGAGCAGTACTTC. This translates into CASSFGPVNLGEQYF.

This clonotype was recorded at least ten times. In DNA, the CDR3 is TGTGCCGCCCGAGGGGTCTGGGGAGAGACCCAGTACTTC. Translated: CAARGVWGETQYF. This chain uses TRBV7-9 with TRBJ2-5, with D perhaps matching TRBD1 or TRBD2 (5 bases each). Germline V lookup: CDR1 SEHNR, CDR2 FQNEAQ (reference sequence). V was shortened by 11 bases and J by 4 bases, with 17 bases between the two germline ends. This CDR3 contains 13 residues.

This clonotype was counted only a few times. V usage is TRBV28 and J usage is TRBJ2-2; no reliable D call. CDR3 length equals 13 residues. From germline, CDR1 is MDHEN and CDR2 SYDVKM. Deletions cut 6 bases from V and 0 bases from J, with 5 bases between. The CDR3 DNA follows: TGTGCCAGCAGCACAGCGAACACCGGGGAGCTGTTTTTT. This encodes CASSTANTGELFF.

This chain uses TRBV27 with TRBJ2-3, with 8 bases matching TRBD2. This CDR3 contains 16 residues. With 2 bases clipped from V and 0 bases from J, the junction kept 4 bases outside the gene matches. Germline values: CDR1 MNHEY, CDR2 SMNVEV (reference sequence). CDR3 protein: CASSLGLAGSTDTQYF. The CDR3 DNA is TGTGCCAGCAGTTTAGGGCTAGCGGGTAGCACAGATACGCAGTATTTT.

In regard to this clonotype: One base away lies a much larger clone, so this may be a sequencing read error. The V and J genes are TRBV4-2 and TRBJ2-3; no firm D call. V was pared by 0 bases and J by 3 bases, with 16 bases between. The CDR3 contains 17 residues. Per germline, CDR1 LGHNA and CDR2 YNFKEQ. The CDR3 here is CASSQDPEATGTDTQYF. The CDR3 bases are TGTGCCAGCAGCCAAGATCCCGAGGCGACGGGTACAGATACGCAGTATTTT.

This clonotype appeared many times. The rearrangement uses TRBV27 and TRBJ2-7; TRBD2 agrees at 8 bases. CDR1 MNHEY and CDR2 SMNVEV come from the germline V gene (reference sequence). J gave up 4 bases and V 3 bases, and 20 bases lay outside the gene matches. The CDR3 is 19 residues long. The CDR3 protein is CASSFSFTIRSGKSYEQYF. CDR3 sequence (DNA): TGTGCCAGCAGTTTCTCATTCACGATCCGTAGCGGGAAGAGTTACGAGCAGTACTTC.

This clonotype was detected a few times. CDR3 protein: CASSDGGLRGTGELFF. CDR3 bases: TGTGCCAGCAGTGATGGGGGCTTAAGGGGCACCGGGGAGCTGTTTTTT. This chain uses TRBV28 with TRBJ2-2; possible D gene TRBD1, 6 bases. This CDR3 has 16 amino acids. The V and J ends lost 5 bases and 4 bases respectively, with 17 bases between them. Germline CDR1 and CDR2: MDHEN and SYDVKM.

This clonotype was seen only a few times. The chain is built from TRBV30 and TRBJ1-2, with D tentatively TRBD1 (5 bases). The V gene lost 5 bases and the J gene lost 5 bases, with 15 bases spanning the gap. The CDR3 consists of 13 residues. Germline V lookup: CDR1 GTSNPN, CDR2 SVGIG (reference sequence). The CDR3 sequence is CAWVPGTAYGYTF. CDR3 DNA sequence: TGTGCCTGGGTACCAGGGACGGCTTATGGCTACACCTTC. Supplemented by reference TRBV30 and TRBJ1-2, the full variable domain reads SQTIHQWPATLVQPVGSPLSLECTVEGTSNPNLYWYRQAAGRGLQLLFYSVGIGQISSEVPQNLSASRPQDRQFILSSKKLLLSDSGFYLCAWVPGTAYGYTFGSGTRLTVV.

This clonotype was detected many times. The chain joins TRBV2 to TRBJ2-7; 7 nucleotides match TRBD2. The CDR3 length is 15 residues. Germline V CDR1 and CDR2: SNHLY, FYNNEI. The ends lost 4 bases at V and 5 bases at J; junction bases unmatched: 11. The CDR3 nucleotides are TGTGCCAGCAGTGCTGAGCGGGAACGGTGGAACGAGCAGTACTTC. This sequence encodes CASSAERERWNEQYF.

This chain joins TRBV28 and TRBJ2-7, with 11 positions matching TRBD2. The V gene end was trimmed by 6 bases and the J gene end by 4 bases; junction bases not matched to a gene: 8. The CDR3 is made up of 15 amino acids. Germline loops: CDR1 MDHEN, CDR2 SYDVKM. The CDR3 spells CASSIGTSGLYEQYF. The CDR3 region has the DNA TGTGCCAGCAGCATAGGGACTAGCGGTCTGTACGAGCAGTACTTC.

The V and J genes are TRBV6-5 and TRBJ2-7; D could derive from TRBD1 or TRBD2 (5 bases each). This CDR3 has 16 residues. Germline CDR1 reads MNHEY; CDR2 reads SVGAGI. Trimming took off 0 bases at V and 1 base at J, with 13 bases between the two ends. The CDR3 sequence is CASSYSRDGYSYEQYF. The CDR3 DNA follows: TGTGCCAGCAGTTACTCCCGGGACGGCTATTCCTACGAGCAGTACTTC.

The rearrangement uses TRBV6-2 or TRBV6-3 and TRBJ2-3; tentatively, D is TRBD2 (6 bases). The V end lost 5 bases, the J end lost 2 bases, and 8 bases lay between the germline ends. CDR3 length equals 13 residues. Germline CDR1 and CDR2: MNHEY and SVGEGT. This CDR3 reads CASSRDFTDTQYF. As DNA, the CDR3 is TGTGCCAGCAGTAGGGACTTCACAGATACGCAGTATTTT.

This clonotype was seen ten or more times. The CDR3 region has the DNA TGTGCCAGCAGCTTAGAACTAGCGGAGTACAATGAGCAGTTCTTC. It translates to CASSLELAEYNEQFF. This chain connects TRBV7-9 to TRBJ2-1, with TRBD2 identical over 8 bases. There are 15 residues in the CDR3. Germline CDR1 and CDR2: SEHNR and FQNEAQ (reference sequence). J gave up 4 bases and V 1 base, and 3 bases lay outside the gene matches.

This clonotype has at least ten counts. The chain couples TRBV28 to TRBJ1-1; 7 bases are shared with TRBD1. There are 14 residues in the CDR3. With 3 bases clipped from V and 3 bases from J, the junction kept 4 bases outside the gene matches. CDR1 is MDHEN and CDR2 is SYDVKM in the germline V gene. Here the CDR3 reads CASSLGDRDTEAFF. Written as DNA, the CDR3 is TGTGCCAGCAGTTTGGGGGACAGAGACACTGAAGCTTTCTTT.

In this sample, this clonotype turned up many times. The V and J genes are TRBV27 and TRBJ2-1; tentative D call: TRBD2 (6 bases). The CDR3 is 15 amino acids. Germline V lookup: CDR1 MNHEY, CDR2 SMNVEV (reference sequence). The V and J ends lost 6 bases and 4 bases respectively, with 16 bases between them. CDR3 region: CASRDRDSVYNEQFF. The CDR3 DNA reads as TGTGCCAGCAGAGACCGGGACTCCGTATACAATGAGCAGTTCTTC.

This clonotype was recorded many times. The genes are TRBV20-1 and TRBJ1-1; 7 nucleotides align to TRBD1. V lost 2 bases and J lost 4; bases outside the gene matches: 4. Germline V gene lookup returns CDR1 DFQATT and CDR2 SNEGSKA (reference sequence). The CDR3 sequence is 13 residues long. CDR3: CSARNRGFTEAFF. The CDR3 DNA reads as TGCAGTGCTAGAAACAGGGGTTTCACTGAAGCTTTCTTT.

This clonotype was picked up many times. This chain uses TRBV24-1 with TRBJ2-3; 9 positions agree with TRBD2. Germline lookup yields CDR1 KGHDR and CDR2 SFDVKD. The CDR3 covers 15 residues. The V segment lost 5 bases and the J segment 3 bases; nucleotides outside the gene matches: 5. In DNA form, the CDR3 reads TGTGCCACCAGTGTCTCAGCGGGAGGAACAGATACGCAGTATTTT. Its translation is CATSVSAGGTDTQYF.

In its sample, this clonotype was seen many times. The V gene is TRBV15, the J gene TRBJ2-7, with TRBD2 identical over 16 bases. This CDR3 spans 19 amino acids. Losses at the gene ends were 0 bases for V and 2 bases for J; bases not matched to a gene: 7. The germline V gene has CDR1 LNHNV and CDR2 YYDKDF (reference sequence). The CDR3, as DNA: TGTGCCACCAGCAGAGATGGGGGACTAGCGGGAGGGCCGACCTACGAGCAGTACTTC. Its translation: CATSRDGGLAGGPTYEQYF.